The present T cell receptor (beta chain) was sequenced within a study of blood T cell repertoires in COVID-19. Study-level background: COVID-19 samples, acute and convalescent, were from the United States, Italy and Spain. PBMCs, B-cell-depleted T cells, or T cells were the source of the cDNA or gDNA that made up the material.

Looked up from germline, CDR1 is MNHEY and CDR2 is SVGAGI. Trimming removed 5 bases from V and 4 bases from J; junction bases left unmatched: 10. The length of the CDR3 is 15 residues. Per the original data handling: The assay estimated nucleated cells by amplifying reference gene primers. TCRdb keeps only in-frame clones here, not all; method: immunoSEQ multiplex PCR. The D gene and trimming were derived from the DNA, and the V and J assignments and clone size from that table. The sample lists some 80,000 clones, roughly 80% seen once, with around a third in the top ten. This receptor was obtained from a woman aged 70 to 79 with acute or convalescent COVID-19. The sequencing sample was made of peripheral blood. The chain links TRBV6-5 to TRBJ1-1, with 7 positions matching TRBD1. This CDR3 reads CASSPDRERGTEAFF. DNA of the CDR3: TGTGCCAGCAGTCCCGACAGGGAAAGGGGCACTGAAGCTTTCTTT.